This T cell receptor beta chain was found in a study of blood T cell repertoires in COVID-19. Study background: Specimens from acute and convalescent COVID-19 originated in the United States, Italy and Spain. From T cells, B-cell-depleted T cells, or PBMCs came the material, which was cDNA or gDNA.

Germline CDR1 SNHLY, CDR2 FYNNEI. This CDR3 spans 15 amino acids. The trim removed 4 bases at V and 0 bases at J, leaving 2 bases unmatched. TCRdb keeps only in-frame clones here, not all; method: immunoSEQ multiplex PCR. This table holds tens of thousands of clones, about 89% found once. This TCR came from a human donor in a cohort sampled during active COVID-19. The chain couples TRBV2 to TRBJ1-4; 7 bases match TRBD1. Material: peripheral blood. The CDR3 DNA reads TGTGCCAGCAGTGGAGGGACAGCAACTAATGAAAAACTGTTTTTT. It specifies CASSGGTATNEKLFF.